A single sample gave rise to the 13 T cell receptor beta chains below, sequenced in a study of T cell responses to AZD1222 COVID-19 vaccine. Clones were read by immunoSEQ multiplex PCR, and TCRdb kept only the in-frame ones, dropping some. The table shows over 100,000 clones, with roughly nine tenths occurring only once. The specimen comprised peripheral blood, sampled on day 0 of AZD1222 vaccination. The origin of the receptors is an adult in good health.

Here the CDR3 DNA reads TGTGCCAGCAGTTACTCGAGGGTCGCCGCTGCAAGCACCATATATTTT. Translated, it gives CASSYSRVAAASTIYF. The J gene is TRBJ1-3, the V gene TRBV6-5; no reliable D call. The CDR3 consists of 16 residues. Germline V gene data show CDR1 as MNHEY and CDR2 as SVGAGI. The V end was cut by 0 bases, the J end by 9 bases, with 18 bases between.

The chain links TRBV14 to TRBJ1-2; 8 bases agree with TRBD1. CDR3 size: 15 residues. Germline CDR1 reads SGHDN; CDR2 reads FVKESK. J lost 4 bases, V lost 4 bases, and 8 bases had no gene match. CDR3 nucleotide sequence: TGTGCCAGCAGCCCTCAGGGGGCGCAGATCTATGGCTACACCTTC. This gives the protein CASSPQGAQIYGYTF.

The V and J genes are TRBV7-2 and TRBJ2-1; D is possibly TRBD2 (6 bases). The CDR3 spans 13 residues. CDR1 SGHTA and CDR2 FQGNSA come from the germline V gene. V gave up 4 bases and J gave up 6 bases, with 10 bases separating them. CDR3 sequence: CASSSLGGNEQFF. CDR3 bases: TGTGCCAGCAGCTCCCTCGGGGGCAATGAGCAGTTCTTC.

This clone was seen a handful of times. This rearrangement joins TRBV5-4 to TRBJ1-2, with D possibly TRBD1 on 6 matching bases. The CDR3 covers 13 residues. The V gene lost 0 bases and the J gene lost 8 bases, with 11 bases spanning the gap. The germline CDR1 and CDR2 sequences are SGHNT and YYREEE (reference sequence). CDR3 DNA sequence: TGTGCCAGCAGCTTGGTCGGGACACGGGGCTACACCTTC. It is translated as CASSLVGTRGYTF.

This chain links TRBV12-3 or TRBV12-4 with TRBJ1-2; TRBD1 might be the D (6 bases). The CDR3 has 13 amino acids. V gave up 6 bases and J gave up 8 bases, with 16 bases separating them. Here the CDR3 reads CASRYRVEGGYTF. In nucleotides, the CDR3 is TGTGCCAGCAGGTACAGGGTTGAAGGGGGCTACACCTTC.

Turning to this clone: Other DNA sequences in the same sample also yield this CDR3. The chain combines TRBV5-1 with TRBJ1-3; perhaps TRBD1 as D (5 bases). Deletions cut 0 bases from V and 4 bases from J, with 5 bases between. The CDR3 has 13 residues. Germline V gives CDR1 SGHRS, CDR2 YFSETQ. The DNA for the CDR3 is TGCGCCAGCAGCTTGGGACAGGGAAACACCATATATTTT. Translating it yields CASSLGQGNTIYF.

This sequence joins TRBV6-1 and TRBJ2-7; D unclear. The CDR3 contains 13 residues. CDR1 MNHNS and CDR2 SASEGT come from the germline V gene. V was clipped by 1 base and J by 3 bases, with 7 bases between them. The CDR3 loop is CASSEGLYYEQYF. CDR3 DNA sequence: TGTGCCAGCAGTGAAGGACTTTACTACGAGCAGTACTTC.

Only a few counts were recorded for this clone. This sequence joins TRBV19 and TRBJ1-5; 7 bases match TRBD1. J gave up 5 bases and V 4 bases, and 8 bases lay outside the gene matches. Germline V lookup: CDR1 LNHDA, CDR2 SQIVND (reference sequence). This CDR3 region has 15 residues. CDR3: CASSNDRAKDQPQHF. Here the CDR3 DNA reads TGTGCCAGTAGTAATGACAGGGCCAAGGATCAGCCCCAGCATTTT.

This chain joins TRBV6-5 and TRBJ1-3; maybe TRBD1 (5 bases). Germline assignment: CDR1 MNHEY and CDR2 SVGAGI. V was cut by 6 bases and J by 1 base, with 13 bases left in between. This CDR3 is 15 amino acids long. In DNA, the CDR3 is TGTGCCAGCAGGCCCCCGGGACGATCTGGAAACACCATATATTTT. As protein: CASRPPGRSGNTIYF.

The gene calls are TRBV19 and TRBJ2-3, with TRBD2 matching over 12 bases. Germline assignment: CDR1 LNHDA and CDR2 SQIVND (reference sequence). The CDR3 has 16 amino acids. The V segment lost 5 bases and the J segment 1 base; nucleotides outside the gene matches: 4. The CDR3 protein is CASSFRTSGGTDTQYF. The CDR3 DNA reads TGTGCCAGTAGTTTTCGGACTAGCGGGGGCACAGATACGCAGTATTTT.

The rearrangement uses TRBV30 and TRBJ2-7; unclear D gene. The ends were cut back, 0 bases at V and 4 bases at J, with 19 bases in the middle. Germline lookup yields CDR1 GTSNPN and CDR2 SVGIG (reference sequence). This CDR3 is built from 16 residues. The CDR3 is CAWSVNRGIVEYEQYF. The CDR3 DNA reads TGTGCCTGGAGTGTAAACCGTGGGATAGTGGAGTACGAGCAGTACTTC.

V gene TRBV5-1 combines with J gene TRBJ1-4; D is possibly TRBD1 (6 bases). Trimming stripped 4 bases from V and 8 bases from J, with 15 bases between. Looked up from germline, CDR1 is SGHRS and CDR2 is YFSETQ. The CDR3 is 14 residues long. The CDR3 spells CASSRTGTGEKLFF. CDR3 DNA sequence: TGCGCCAGCAGCCGAACAGGGACGGGGGAAAAACTGTTTTTT.

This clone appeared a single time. CDR3 nucleotides: TGCAGTGCGAGTCCCTGGGATCGGGGTAGCAATCAGCCCCAGCATTTT. Protein sequence: CSASPWDRGSNQPQHF. J is TRBJ1-5 and V is TRBV20-1; D not certain. The V end was cut by 6 bases, the J end by 0 bases, with 18 bases between. The CDR3 totals 16 residues. The germline V gene has CDR1 DFQATT and CDR2 SNEGSKA (reference sequence).